The sample holds many counts of the clone carrying this TCR beta chain. TCRdb re-derived calls from the RT-PCR reads in MiXCR, one entry per CDR3 protein. Of 25,000 to 30,000 distinct CDR3 sequences in the sample, approximately 8.8% were seen once. This record belongs to a study of patients and donors after allogeneic stem cell transplantation. This TCR was recovered from a human donor who was either an allogeneic HSCT recipient or a stem cell or donor lymphocyte infusion donor (not recorded which). It is not recorded whose cells these are; they may come from a transplant donor. The source material was blood, either unsorted or a sorted T cell fraction (not recorded which).

In nucleotides, the CDR3 is TGTGCCAGCTCAGGGGGACAGACCCAAGAGACCCAGTACTTC. Its translation: CASSGGQTQETQYF. The chain recombines TRBV18 with TRBJ2-5; the match to TRBD1 covers 7 bases. J lost 1 base, V lost 5 bases, and 4 bases had no gene match. The CDR3 extends over 14 amino acids. The germline V gene has CDR1 KGHSH and CDR2 LQKENI.